The next 22 T cell receptor beta chains were all read from a single sample in a study of shared clonotypes between healthy human individuals. Sequenced by immunoSEQ multiplex PCR; TCRdb stores in-frame clones only, minus some. Here the sample spans 550,000 to 850,000 clones, around 72% being singletons. Sequencing used memory CD4+ T cells sorted from blood. Subset meaning: CD45RA-negative fraction. Every receptor here comes from a woman in her 30s in good health.

The genes are TRBV6-5 and TRBJ2-7, with D perhaps matching TRBD2 (5 bases). This CDR3 has 13 amino acids. Germline assignment: CDR1 MNHEY and CDR2 SVGAGI. Deletions cut 5 bases from V and 4 bases from J, with 12 bases between. CDR3 DNA sequence: TGTGCCAGCAGTGGAGTAGGGAGTTACGAGCAGTACTTC. It specifies CASSGVGSYEQYF.

About this clone: The sample holds other DNA sequences that translate to the same CDR3. The chain employs TRBV2 and TRBJ1-2, with TRBD1 matching over 11 bases. This CDR3 is 14 amino acids long. From germline, CDR1 is SNHLY and CDR2 FYNNEI. With V trimmed by 4 bases and J by 4 bases, 2 bases remained unmatched. DNA of the CDR3: TGTGCCAGCAGTGGGACAGGGGGCTCCTATGGCTACACCTTC. Translation: CASSGTGGSYGYTF.

The chain joins TRBV13 to TRBJ2-3; D may correspond to TRBD1 or TRBD2 (5 bases each). Trimming took 0 bases from V and 4 from J, leaving 8 bases between them. The CDR3 is 14 amino acids. Per germline, CDR1 PRHDT and CDR2 FYEKMQ (reference sequence). Written as DNA, the CDR3 is TGTGCCAGCAGCTTAGGGAGGGGACCAGATACGCAGTATTTT. Translation gives CASSLGRGPDTQYF.

The chain is built from TRBV5-1 and TRBJ1-2; no clear D gene. The CDR3 is 15 amino acids. The V end lost 3 bases, the J end lost 5 bases, and 17 bases lay between the germline ends. CDR1 and CDR2 from the germline V gene are SGHRS and YFSETQ. The CDR3 region is CASSSTPQLEYGYTF. CDR3 coding DNA: TGCGCCAGCAGCTCAACACCTCAGCTGGAATATGGCTACACCTTC.

About this clone itself: This could be a read error, since a much larger clone is one nucleotide away. CDR3: CASSTLGFEQCF. The CDR3 bases are TGTGCCAGCAGCACACTGGGTTTCGAGCAGTGCTTC. This sequence joins TRBV6-6 and TRBJ2-7; D ambiguous. There are 12 residues in the CDR3. The germline V gene has CDR1 MNHNY and CDR2 SVGAGI (reference sequence).

The table lists this clone with a few counts. The rearrangement links TRBV7-2 to TRBJ2-5; D remains ambiguous. Per the germline V gene, CDR1 is SGHTA and CDR2 is FQGNSA. CDR3 length: 13 residues. V gave up 4 bases and J gave up 4 bases, with 10 bases separating them. CDR3: CASSYGIVETQYF. The CDR3 DNA follows: TGTGCCAGCAGCTATGGGATCGTAGAGACCCAGTACTTC.

This chain uses TRBV18 with TRBJ1-1; a weak D match, TRBD1 (5 bases). The CDR3 contains 13 residues. Germline V gene lookup returns CDR1 KGHSH and CDR2 LQKENI. Trimming removed 2 bases at V and 3 bases at J, with 7 bases between. CDR3 loop: CASSPLGDTEAFF. As DNA, the CDR3 is TGTGCCAGCTCACCATTGGGGGACACTGAAGCTTTCTTT. The full variable domain, with the rest looked up from reference TRBV18 and TRBJ1-1, is NAGVMQNPRHLVRRRGQEARLRCSPMKGHSHVYWYRQLPEEGLKFMVYLQKENIIDESGMPKERFSAEFPKEGPSILRIQQVVRGDSAAYFCASSPLGDTEAFFGQGTRLTVV.

This clone was observed a few times. V and J are TRBV6-1 and TRBJ1-2; 7 bases agree with TRBD1. Germline loops: CDR1 MNHNS, CDR2 SASEGT. This CDR3 region has 15 residues. V shed 8 bases and J 5 bases; nucleotides not matched to a gene: 14. The CDR3 coding sequence is TGTGCCAGCCGACGACAGGGTTCTGAGATTTATGGCTACACCTTC. Translation gives CASRRQGSEIYGYTF.

V and J are TRBV28 and TRBJ2-5; 7 bases fit TRBD1. Per the germline V gene, CDR1 is MDHEN and CDR2 is SYDVKM. V dropped 10 bases and J dropped 5; count of bases not matched to a gene: 10. This CDR3 comprises 13 residues. Here the CDR3 reads CATKRQGGETQYF. DNA for the CDR3: TGTGCCACCAAAAGACAGGGTGGGGAGACCCAGTACTTC.

The chain has TRBV6-5 and TRBJ2-7; D call uncertain. The germline V gene has CDR1 MNHEY and CDR2 SVGAGI. The CDR3 is 15 amino acids. Trimming cost V 4 bases and J 0 bases, with 13 bases left between them. CDR3 region: CASSLTLLSSYEQYF. CDR3 DNA: TGTGCCAGCAGTTTGACTCTTTTAAGCTCCTACGAGCAGTACTTC.

V usage is TRBV9 and J usage is TRBJ2-1; 7 nucleotides align to TRBD2. After removal of 0 bases from V and 9 bases from J, the junction contained 9 bases not matched to a gene. This CDR3 comprises 15 residues. CDR1 and CDR2 (germline): SGDLS, YYNGEE. This chain's CDR3 is CASSVEAGDSSEQFF. The CDR3 nucleotides are TGTGCCAGCAGCGTAGAGGCGGGAGATAGTAGTGAGCAGTTCTTC.

This chain links TRBV21-1 with TRBJ2-5. TRBV21-1 is tagged as a pseudogene. CDR3 length equals 16 residues. The CDR3 DNA follows: TGTGCCAGCAGCAAAAGGGCAGAAGTCATTCAAGAGACCCAGTACTTC. This sequence encodes CASSKRAEVIQETQYF.

This clone has a handful of counts. The chain recombines TRBV29-1 with TRBJ2-7; D is tentatively TRBD1 or TRBD2 (8 bases each). The length of the CDR3 is 11 residues. The ends were cut back, 4 bases at V and 12 bases at J, with 16 bases in the middle. The germline V gene has CDR1 SQVTM and CDR2 ANQGSEA. The CDR3 here is CSVAGGDRTYF. DNA for the CDR3: TGCAGCGTTGCGGGAGGGGACAGGACGTACTTC.

The V call is TRBV21-1, the J call TRBJ2-7. TRBV21-1 counts as a pseudogene. CDR3 length equals 13 residues. As DNA, the CDR3 is TGTGCCAGCAGCAAAGAGGGGGGTAACGAGCAGTACTTC. Its translation is CASSKEGGNEQYF.

The chain employs TRBV6-6 and TRBJ2-5, with D tentatively TRBD2 (6 bases). The V end lost 8 bases, the J end lost 5 bases, and 21 bases lay between the germline ends. CDR1 MNHNY and CDR2 SVGAGI come from the germline V gene (reference sequence). The CDR3 runs to 15 residues. The CDR3 sequence: CASGSLAKRWETQYF. CDR3 nucleotide sequence: TGTGCCAGCGGCTCCCTAGCGAAGAGGTGGGAGACCCAGTACTTC.

Comment on this clone: Possible read error: a much larger clone is one base away. This CDR3 reads CASSAWTSGTYEQYF. CDR3 DNA: TGTGCCAGCAGCGCCTGGACTAGCGGGACCTACGAGCAGTACTTC. The V gene is TRBV6-1, the J gene TRBJ2-7; 12 positions match TRBD2. Germline CDR1 MNHNS, CDR2 SASEGT. There are 15 residues in the CDR3. Unmatched junction bases numbered 5, after V lost 6 bases and J lost 2 bases.

Comments on this clone: This sample includes further DNA sequences coding for the same CDR3. The J gene is TRBJ2-7, the V gene TRBV18; 9 bases fit TRBD1. Losses at the gene ends were 3 bases for V and 3 bases for J; bases not matched to a gene: 3. This CDR3 has 14 residues. The V gene's germline CDR1 is KGHSH and CDR2 LQKENI. Written as DNA, the CDR3 is TGTGCCAGCTCACCTGGGACAGGGAACTACGAGCAGTACTTC. This encodes CASSPGTGNYEQYF.

This clone was detected a few times. J is TRBJ1-1 and V is TRBV28; D gene unclear. Deletions cut 9 bases from V and 0 bases from J, with 17 bases between. CDR1 MDHEN and CDR2 SYDVKM come from the germline V gene. This CDR3 spans 15 amino acids. CDR3 in amino acids: CASNGPGRLNTEAFF. Here the CDR3 DNA reads TGTGCCAGTAATGGACCCGGACGGTTGAACACTGAAGCTTTCTTT.

This chain links TRBV2 with TRBJ2-5, with a possible D match to TRBD1 (6 bases). With the DNA end fitting TRBJ2-7 better, the J assignment may be wrong. Germline V gene sequence: CDR1 SNHLY, CDR2 FYNNEI. The CDR3 has 13 residues. The chain's CDR3 is CASAGDNSYEQYF. CDR3 in DNA: TGTGCCAGCGCAGGGGACAACTCCTACGAGCAGTACTTC.

This chain connects TRBV28 to TRBJ1-1; 8 nucleotides agree with TRBD1. Trimming cost V 6 bases and J 5 bases; bases outside gene matches: 5. The germline V gene has CDR1 MDHEN and CDR2 SYDVKM. The CDR3 contains 13 residues. CDR3 residues: CASSDRGWTEAFF. The CDR3 DNA reads as TGTGCCAGCAGCGACAGGGGTTGGACTGAAGCTTTCTTT.

The chain carries TRBV7-9 and TRBJ2-5; D is uncertain. V lost 3 bases to trimming and J lost 2 bases, with 10 bases between them. The CDR3 extends over 14 amino acids. Germline CDR1 SEHNR, CDR2 FQNEAQ (reference sequence). The CDR3 nucleotides are TGTGCCAGCAGCTTTACGACACTTCAAGAGACCCAGTACTTC. This codes for CASSFTTLQETQYF.

V is TRBV7-9 and J is TRBJ1-5, with a weak D call TRBD1 (5 bases). Germline CDR1 SEHNR, CDR2 FQNEAQ (reference sequence). The CDR3 loop spans 15 amino acids. Trimming removed 1 base from V and 7 bases from J, with 14 bases in between. The CDR3 coding sequence is TGTGCCAGCAGCTTAGATTGGTCAGGGAAGCAGCCCCAGCATTTT. Protein product: CASSLDWSGKQPQHF. Based on the CDR3 plus reference TRBV7-9 and TRBJ1-5, the full variable domain is DTGVSQNPRHKITKRGQNVTFRCDPISEHNRLYWYRQTLGQGPEFLTYFQNEAQLEKSRLLSDRFSAERPKGSFSTLEIQRTEQGDSAMYLCASSLDWSGKQPQHFGDGTRLSIL.